The 21 T cell receptor beta chains below were found in one sample sequenced in a study of blood T cell repertoires in COVID-19. The protocol was immunoSEQ multiplex PCR, while the TCRdb copy is restricted to in-frame clones and leaves out a portion. The sample carries about 100,000 clones, approximately 86% recorded once. The material sequenced was peripheral blood. The source of these receptors is a human donor in a cohort sampled during active COVID-19.

The J gene is TRBJ2-1, the V gene TRBV9, with 8 bases aligning to TRBD2. J was trimmed by 6 bases and V by 4 bases; bases with no gene match: 6. The V gene's germline CDR1 is SGDLS and CDR2 YYNGEE. This CDR3 spans 14 amino acids. This CDR3 is CASSSGTSRNEQFF. In DNA form, the CDR3 reads TGTGCCAGCAGCTCCGGGACTAGTCGCAATGAGCAGTTCTTC.

The chain joins TRBV19 to TRBJ2-1; 13 bases align to TRBD2. This CDR3 is 18 amino acids long. Germline-derived CDR1 and CDR2 are LNHDA and SQIVND (reference sequence). V gave up 4 bases and J gave up 3 bases; unmatched junction bases: 9. Here the CDR3 reads CASSKRTSGSRLYNEQFF. CDR3 coding DNA: TGTGCCAGTAGTAAGAGGACTAGCGGGAGTCGTCTCTACAATGAGCAGTTCTTC.

The rearrangement joins TRBV3-1 (or the pseudogene TRBV3-2) to TRBJ2-1; 12 nucleotides agree with TRBD2. V gave up 3 bases and J gave up 7 bases; unmatched junction bases: 4. Germline values: CDR1 LGHDT, CDR2 YNNKEL (reference sequence). The CDR3 consists of 15 residues. The CDR3 protein is CASSQASGRVNEQFF. DNA for the CDR3: TGTGCCAGCAGCCAGGCTAGCGGGAGGGTAAATGAGCAGTTCTTC.

V is TRBV5-1 and J is TRBJ1-3; weak D call: TRBD1 (5 bases). Germline V gene data show CDR1 as SGHRS and CDR2 as YFSETQ. This CDR3 is 17 amino acids long. Trimming took 0 bases from V and 4 from J, leaving 17 bases between them. The DNA for the CDR3 is TGCGCCAGCAGCTTGGGGACCGTTACAGGTTCAGGAAACACCATATATTTT. Translated, it gives CASSLGTVTGSGNTIYF.

The chain uses TRBV30 and TRBJ1-2; D remains ambiguous. The V gene lost 0 bases and the J gene lost 6 bases, with 17 bases spanning the gap. CDR3 length: 15 residues. Germline lookup yields CDR1 GTSNPN and CDR2 SVGIG (reference sequence). The CDR3 sequence is CAWSVSFGRADGYTF. CDR3 DNA sequence: TGTGCCTGGAGTGTAAGTTTTGGGAGGGCCGATGGCTACACCTTC.

The chain is built from TRBV27 and TRBJ2-1, with TRBD1 identical over 7 bases. CDR3 length equals 16 residues. Looked up from germline, CDR1 is MNHEY and CDR2 is SMNVEV (reference sequence). The ends lost 0 bases at V and 2 bases at J; junction bases unmatched: 4. Here the CDR3 DNA reads TGTGCCAGCAGTTTATCCCCCGGGACAGCCTACAATGAGCAGTTCTTC. This translates into CASSLSPGTAYNEQFF.

V gene TRBV28 combines with J gene TRBJ2-1; 13 nucleotides line up with TRBD2. V was pared by 10 bases and J by 0 bases, with 9 bases of the junction left unmatched. Germline V gene sequence: CDR1 MDHEN, CDR2 SYDVKM. The CDR3 runs 17 residues. The CDR3 spells CATYGLAGVHSYNEQFF. CDR3 coding DNA: TGTGCCACCTATGGACTAGCGGGAGTTCACTCCTACAATGAGCAGTTCTTC.

This chain uses TRBV27 with TRBJ1-4; D is possibly TRBD1 (5 bases). Germline values: CDR1 MNHEY, CDR2 SMNVEV (reference sequence). This CDR3 is built from 21 residues. V was pared by 3 bases and J by 0 bases, with 26 bases between. The DNA of the CDR3 is TGTGCCAGCAGTTTTTCCCGTGGCAGGCTGGCCCCGGGGGCAACTAATGAAAAACTGTTTTTT. This encodes CASSFSRGRLAPGATNEKLFF.

The chain links TRBV3-1 (or the pseudogene TRBV3-2) to TRBJ1-3; maybe TRBD1 (6 bases). Germline V gene sequence: CDR1 LGHDT, CDR2 YNNKEL (reference sequence). The CDR3 is made up of 16 amino acids. Trimming took off 6 bases at V and 1 base at J, with 16 bases between the two ends. CDR3 nucleotides: TGTGCCAGCAGTCGACAGGCATTGCGATCTGGAAACACCATATATTTT. Amino acids: CASSRQALRSGNTIYF.

V is TRBV19 and J is TRBJ1-2, with TRBD1 matching 10 bases. Germline V gives CDR1 LNHDA, CDR2 SQIVND (reference sequence). Losses at the gene ends were 5 bases for V and 8 bases for J; bases not matched to a gene: 11. This CDR3 spans 15 amino acids. The chain's CDR3 is CASSSSPGQGNGYTF. Written as DNA, the CDR3 is TGTGCCAGTAGTTCCTCCCCGGGACAGGGGAACGGCTACACCTTC.

The chain is built from TRBV9 and TRBJ2-1, with 12 bases aligning to TRBD2. With V trimmed by 2 bases and J by 10 bases, 4 bases remained unmatched. CDR1 SGDLS and CDR2 YYNGEE come from the germline V gene. The CDR3 covers 14 residues. CDR3 sequence: CASSVGTSGREQFF. DNA of the CDR3: TGTGCCAGCAGCGTGGGGACTAGCGGGCGCGAGCAGTTCTTC. The complete variable domain, with remaining parts taken from reference TRBV9 and TRBJ2-1, reads DSGVTQTPKHLITATGQRVTLRCSPRSGDLSVYWYQQSLDQGLQFLIQYYNGEERAKGNILERFSAQQFPDLHSELNLSSLELGDSALYFCASSVGTSGREQFFGPGTRLTVL.

This clone has a single count. The chain joins TRBV10-1 to TRBJ2-1; 11 bases are shared with TRBD2. V lost 3 bases and J lost 10; bases outside the gene matches: 8. The CDR3 covers 15 residues. Germline CDR1 reads WNHNN; CDR2 reads SYGVQD (reference sequence). The DNA for the CDR3 is TGCGCCAGCAGTGAATTAGCGGGAGGGTTCGGGGAGCAGTTCTTC. It codes for CASSELAGGFGEQFF.

The chain joins TRBV28 to TRBJ2-3, with D maybe TRBD2 (6 bases). The germline gives CDR1 MDHEN, CDR2 SYDVKM. The V end was cut by 10 bases, the J end by 1 base, with 24 bases between. This CDR3 contains 17 residues. The CDR3 DNA is TGTGCCACCCCCACTAGGGCGGGGAATGGCCGCACAGATACGCAGTATTTT. Translating gives CATPTRAGNGRTDTQYF.

The gene calls are TRBV27 and TRBJ2-3; TRBD2 matches 9 bases. V gave up 5 bases and J gave up 8 bases; unmatched junction bases: 8. CDR3 size: 14 residues. The germline V gene encodes CDR1 MNHEY and CDR2 SMNVEV (reference sequence). CDR3 in amino acids: CASSSGRPPGTQYF. The DNA of the CDR3 is TGTGCCAGCAGTAGCGGGAGGCCCCCCGGTACGCAGTATTTT.

V and J are TRBV6-4 and TRBJ1-5; TRBD1 might be the D (6 bases). Looked up from germline, CDR1 is MRHNA and CDR2 is SNTAGT. Deletions cut 3 bases from V and 3 bases from J, with 9 bases between. The CDR3 has 14 residues. The CDR3 nucleotides are TGTGCCAGCAGTGATGAGGGGGACAATCAGCCCCAGCATTTT. It is translated as CASSDEGDNQPQHF.

The chain uses TRBV27 and TRBJ2-1, with 10 bases identical to TRBD1. Germline CDR1 is MNHEY and CDR2 is SMNVEV (reference sequence). With 6 bases clipped from V and 4 bases from J, the junction kept 9 bases outside the gene matches. CDR3 length: 16 amino acids. The CDR3 loop reads CASRPLRDRGYNEQFF. In nucleotides, the CDR3 is TGTGCCAGCAGGCCCCTCCGGGACAGGGGATACAATGAGCAGTTCTTC.

This CDR3 reads CSANAGQPQHF. The CDR3 DNA reads as TGCAGTGCTAATGCCGGTCAGCCCCAGCATTTT. The rearrangement joins TRBV20-1 to TRBJ1-5; D is unresolved. The CDR3 runs 11 residues. V was shortened by 4 bases and J by 6 bases, with 7 bases between the two germline ends. CDR1 DFQATT and CDR2 SNEGSKA come from the germline V gene (reference sequence).

This clone was observed once. This chain connects TRBV2 to TRBJ2-1, with TRBD2 as a possible D gene (5 bases). The V end was cut by 8 bases, the J end by 5 bases, with 13 bases between. Germline lookup yields CDR1 SNHLY and CDR2 FYNNEI. This CDR3 has 13 residues. In DNA form, the CDR3 reads TGTGCCAGCTTGAGGGAGTCTCACAATGAGCAGTTCTTC. This gives the protein CASLRESHNEQFF.

This chain joins TRBV30 and TRBJ1-2, with 7 bases lining up with TRBD1. J was trimmed by 8 bases and V by 3 bases; bases with no gene match: 6. Looked up from germline, CDR1 is GTSNPN and CDR2 is SVGIG (reference sequence). The CDR3 is 12 amino acids. CDR3 region: CAWRDRFLGYTF. Here the CDR3 DNA reads TGTGCCTGGAGGGACAGGTTTTTGGGCTACACCTTC.

Only one count was recorded for this clone. The chain carries TRBV19 and TRBJ2-2; 10 nucleotides match TRBD1. V lost 5 bases to trimming and J lost 3 bases; unmatched junction nucleotides: 3. CDR1 and CDR2 from the germline V gene are LNHDA and SQIVND (reference sequence). CDR3 length: 15 residues. The CDR3 DNA sequence: TGTGCCAGTAGTTCCGGGACAGGGGACACCGGGGAGCTGTTTTTT. Translating it yields CASSSGTGDTGELFF.

The chain is built from TRBV7-8 and TRBJ1-4; D is unresolved. Germline CDR1 is SGHVS and CDR2 is FQNEAQ. Trimming pared 5 bases from V and 0 bases from J, leaving 10 bases between. There are 15 residues in the CDR3. DNA of the CDR3: TGTGCCAGCAGCCCCGCCGCGGCAACTAATGAAAAACTGTTTTTT. It codes for CASSPAAATNEKLFF.